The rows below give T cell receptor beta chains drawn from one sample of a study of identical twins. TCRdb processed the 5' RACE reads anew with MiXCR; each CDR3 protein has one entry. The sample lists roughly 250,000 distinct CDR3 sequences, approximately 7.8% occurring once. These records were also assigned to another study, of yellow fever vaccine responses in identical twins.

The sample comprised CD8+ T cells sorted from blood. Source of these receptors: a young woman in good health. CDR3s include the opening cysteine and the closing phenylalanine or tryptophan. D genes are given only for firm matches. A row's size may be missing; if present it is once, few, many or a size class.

CASSPTQGVGDTQYF	TGTGCCAGCAGCCCAACGCAGGGAGTCGGAGATACGCAGTATTTT	TRBV7-2	NA	TRBJ2-3	15	NA
CASSPQGATSTDTQYF	TGTGCCAGCAGCCCACAGGGGGCAACTAGCACAGATACGCAGTATTTT	TRBV11-2	TRBD1	TRBJ2-3	16	NA
CSARDVLSSYNSPLHF	TGCAGTGCTAGAGATGTCCTGAGCTCCTATAATTCACCCCTCCACTTT	TRBV20-1	NA	TRBJ1-6	16	few
CASSLDPDRVPDTQYF	TGTGCCAGCAGCTTAGACCCAGACAGGGTCCCAGATACGCAGTATTTT	TRBV7-2	TRBD1	TRBJ2-3	16	many
CASSPALGGSYNEQFF	TGTGCCAGCAGCCCCGCATTGGGAGGCTCCTACAATGAGCAGTTCTTC	TRBV7-9	NA	TRBJ2-1	16	few
CASSHTMNEQYF	TGCGCCAGCAGCCATACTATGAACGAGCAGTACTTC	TRBV4-1	NA	TRBJ2-7	12	many
CASRSGQETQYF	TGTGCCAGCAGGTCGGGCCAGGAGACCCAGTACTTC	TRBV7-9	NA	TRBJ2-5	12	NA
CASSLGGATETNYGYTF	TGTGCCAGCAGTTTAGGCGGGGCTACTGAGACTAACTATGGCTACACCTTC	TRBV12-3/TRBV12-4	NA	TRBJ1-2	17	many
CASSPDRYQETQYF	TGTGCCAGCAGCCCCGACAGGTACCAAGAGACCCAGTACTTC	TRBV7-9	NA	TRBJ2-5	14	NA
CSVEVGTSTDTQYF	TGCAGCGTTGAAGTAGGGACTAGCACAGATACGCAGTATTTT	TRBV29-1	NA	TRBJ2-3	14	many
CASSSPSGSSYNEQFF	TGTGCCAGCAGTTCCCCTAGCGGGAGCTCCTACAATGAGCAGTTCTTC	TRBV12-3/TRBV12-4	TRBD2	TRBJ2-1	16	few
CSVGFGGSSTEAFF	TGCAGCGTTGGATTTGGGGGCTCGAGCACTGAAGCTTTCTTT	TRBV29-1	NA	TRBJ1-1	14	many
CASTKGQVNQPQHF	TGTGCCAGCACAAAGGGACAGGTCAATCAGCCCCAGCATTTT	TRBV12-3/TRBV12-4	TRBD1	TRBJ1-5	14	NA
CASSDSGLSQNEQFF	TGTGCCAGCAGTGACTCAGGACTATCCCAAAATGAGCAGTTCTTC	TRBV6-4	NA	TRBJ2-1	15	few
CASSSFSGGPYEQYF	TGTGCCAGCAGTTCCTTTTCGGGAGGCCCCTACGAGCAGTACTTC	TRBV27	TRBD2	TRBJ2-7	15	few
CASSFSQRRWYGYTF	TGTGCCAGCAGTTTCTCCCAAAGGAGGTGGTATGGCTACACCTTC	TRBV12-3/TRBV12-4	NA	TRBJ1-2	15	NA
CASGSQGGETQYF	TGTGCCAGCGGGTCTCAGGGGGGAGAGACCCAGTACTTC	TRBV28	NA	TRBJ2-5	13	many
CASSLDATNEKLFF	TGTGCCAGCAGCTTGGACGCAACTAATGAAAAACTGTTTTTT	TRBV11-2	NA	TRBJ1-4	14	many
CASSPDREYNEQFF	TGTGCCAGCAGTCCGGACAGGGAATACAATGAGCAGTTCTTC	TRBV12-3/TRBV12-4	TRBD1	TRBJ2-1	14	NA
CSARRGQRNYGYTF	TGCAGTGCTAGACGGGGACAGCGGAACTATGGCTACACCTTC	TRBV20-1	TRBD1	TRBJ1-2	14	NA
CASSLYWDTEAFF	TGTGCCAGCAGTTTATATTGGGATACTGAAGCTTTCTTT	TRBV27	NA	TRBJ1-1	13	NA
CASSFRGTGDEQYF	TGTGCCAGCAGTTTCCGCGGGACCGGGGACGAGCAGTACTTC	TRBV6-5	NA	TRBJ2-7	14	NA
CASSLTYGVGTSDTDTQYF	TGTGCCAGCAGCTTAACGTACGGCGTAGGGACTAGCGACACAGATACGCAGTATTTT	TRBV11-1	TRBD2	TRBJ2-3	19	many
CAISGPDGSSGNTIYF	TGTGCCATCAGTGGGCCGGACGGAAGCTCTGGAAACACCATATATTTT	TRBV10-3	NA	TRBJ1-3	16	few
CASSQITGTSGTYSIHNEQFF	TGTGCCAGCAGTCAAATAACCGGGACTAGCGGGACGTACTCCATCCACAATGAGCAGTTCTTC	TRBV28	TRBD2	TRBJ2-1	21	many
CSASPGIGTDTQYF	TGCAGTGCTAGCCCAGGGATCGGCACAGATACGCAGTATTTT	TRBV20-1	NA	TRBJ2-3	14	few
CAGGLPTNGYTF	TGTGCCGGCGGTCTCCCTACGAATGGCTACACCTTC	TRBV7-9	NA	TRBJ1-2	12	NA
CASSLSTGMFGELFF	TGTGCCAGCAGTTTATCAACAGGGATGTTCGGGGAGCTGTTTTTT	TRBV27	NA	TRBJ2-2	15	many
CASRRAGAPNEKLFF	TGTGCCAGCAGAAGGGCGGGGGCCCCTAATGAAAAACTGTTTTTT	TRBV6-1	NA	TRBJ1-4	15	many
CASSYSENTEAFF	TGTGCCAGCAGTTACTCGGAGAACACTGAAGCTTTCTTT	TRBV6-5	NA	TRBJ1-1	13	few
CAISDTGHNQPQHF	TGTGCCATCAGTGACACAGGCCACAATCAGCCCCAGCATTTT	TRBV10-3	NA	TRBJ1-5	14	NA
CASSPRTDANTGELFF	TGCGCCAGCAGCCCTCGGACGGATGCGAACACCGGGGAGCTGTTTTTT	TRBV5-1	NA	TRBJ2-2	16	many
CASSRGDSYSYEQYF	TGTGCCAGCAGCCGAGGGGACTCCTACTCCTACGAGCAGTACTTC	TRBV7-9	NA	TRBJ2-7	15	few